The clone carrying this T cell receptor beta chain was recorded at least ten times. Its antigen remains unknown. V lost 6 bases to trimming and J lost 4 bases; unmatched junction nucleotides: 8. Per germline, CDR1 MNHNS and CDR2 SASEGT. The CDR3 loop spans 14 amino acids. The record originates from a study of T cells in Graves' hyperthyroidism and ophthalmopathy. Study-wide results and caveats: Blood also contained most expanded thyroid clonotypes above 0.001.

RNA transcripts provided the source from which TCR beta CDR3 regions were amplified. The TCR CDR3 first-round RT-PCR relied on the HTBI primer set. Using its own MiXCR run on the multiplex PCR reads, TCRdb lists one record per CDR3 protein. The sample lists about half a million distinct CDR3 sequences, around 24% occurring once. This clonotype was obtained from a woman aged 25 to 45 with Graves' ophthalmopathy. Material: blood. J is TRBJ1-1 and V is TRBV6-1; 7 bases fit TRBD1. The CDR3 DNA sequence: TGTGCCAGCAGGGACAGGTCCGGGGGCACTGAAGCTTTCTTT. It translates to CASRDRSGGTEAFF.